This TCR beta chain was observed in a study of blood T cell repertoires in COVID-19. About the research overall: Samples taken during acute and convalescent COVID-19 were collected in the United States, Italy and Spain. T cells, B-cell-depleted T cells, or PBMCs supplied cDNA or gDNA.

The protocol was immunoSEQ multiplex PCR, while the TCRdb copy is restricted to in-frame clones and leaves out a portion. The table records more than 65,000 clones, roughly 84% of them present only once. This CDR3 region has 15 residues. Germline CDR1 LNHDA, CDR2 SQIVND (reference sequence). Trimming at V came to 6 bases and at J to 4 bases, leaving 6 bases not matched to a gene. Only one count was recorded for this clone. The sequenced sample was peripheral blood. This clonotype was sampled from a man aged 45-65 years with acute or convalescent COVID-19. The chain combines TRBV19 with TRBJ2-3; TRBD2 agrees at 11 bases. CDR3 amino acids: CASRSLAGGPDTQYF. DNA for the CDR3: TGTGCCAGTAGATCTCTAGCGGGAGGACCAGATACGCAGTATTTT.